The clone carrying this T cell receptor beta chain was picked up a small number of times. Its antigen remains unknown. CDR3 length equals 14 residues. The germline V gene has CDR1 MNHEY and CDR2 SVGAGI. Losses at the gene ends were 6 bases for V and 5 bases for J; bases not matched to a gene: 8. The data originate from a study of beta chain features in type 1 diabetes. Study-level findings and limits: Sequencing used cDNA, and cells with high TCR expression could therefore be over-represented. TCRB CDR3 length was moderately but significantly reduced in all four CD4+ subsets of Type 1 diabetes patients. Among patients, naive, central memory and Treg TCRB repertoires appeared more similar than among healthy donors.

Stem cell-like memory, regulatory, central memory and naive CD4+ cells were sorted via CD45RO/CCR7/CD25/CD127/CD95/CD27. Sequenced material consisted of expressed TCRB transcripts (all of the isolated RNA was reverse transcribed). Naive, central memory and regulatory T cell samples averaged around 3.5 million immunoSEQ reads each. Measured with immunoSEQ multiplex PCR; TCRdb has only the in-frame clones, and not every one. The table records roughly 180,000 clones, 6.5% to 8.5% of them present only once. The source material was central memory CD4+ T cells from blood. The V and J genes are TRBV6-5 and TRBJ2-7, with 9 bases fitting TRBD1. The receptor's source is a man in his late teens or twenties with type 1 diabetes. CDR3 region: CASRPGQGKHEQYF. CDR3 sequence (DNA): TGTGCCAGCAGGCCCGGACAGGGGAAGCACGAGCAGTACTTC.